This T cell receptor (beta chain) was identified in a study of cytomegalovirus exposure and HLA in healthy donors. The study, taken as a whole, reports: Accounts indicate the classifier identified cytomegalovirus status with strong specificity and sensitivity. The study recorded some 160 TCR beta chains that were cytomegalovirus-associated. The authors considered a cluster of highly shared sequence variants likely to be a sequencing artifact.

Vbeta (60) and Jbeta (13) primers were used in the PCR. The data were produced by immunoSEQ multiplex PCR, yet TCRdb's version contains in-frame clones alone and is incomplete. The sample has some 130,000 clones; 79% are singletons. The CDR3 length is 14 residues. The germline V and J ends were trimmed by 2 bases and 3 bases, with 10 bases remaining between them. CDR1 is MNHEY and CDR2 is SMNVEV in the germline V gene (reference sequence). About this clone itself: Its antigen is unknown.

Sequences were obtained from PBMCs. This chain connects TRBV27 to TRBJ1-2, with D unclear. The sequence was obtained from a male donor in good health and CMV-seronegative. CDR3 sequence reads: CASSLGRSDYGYTF. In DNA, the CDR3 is TGTGCCAGCAGTTTAGGCAGGTCTGACTATGGCTACACCTTC.